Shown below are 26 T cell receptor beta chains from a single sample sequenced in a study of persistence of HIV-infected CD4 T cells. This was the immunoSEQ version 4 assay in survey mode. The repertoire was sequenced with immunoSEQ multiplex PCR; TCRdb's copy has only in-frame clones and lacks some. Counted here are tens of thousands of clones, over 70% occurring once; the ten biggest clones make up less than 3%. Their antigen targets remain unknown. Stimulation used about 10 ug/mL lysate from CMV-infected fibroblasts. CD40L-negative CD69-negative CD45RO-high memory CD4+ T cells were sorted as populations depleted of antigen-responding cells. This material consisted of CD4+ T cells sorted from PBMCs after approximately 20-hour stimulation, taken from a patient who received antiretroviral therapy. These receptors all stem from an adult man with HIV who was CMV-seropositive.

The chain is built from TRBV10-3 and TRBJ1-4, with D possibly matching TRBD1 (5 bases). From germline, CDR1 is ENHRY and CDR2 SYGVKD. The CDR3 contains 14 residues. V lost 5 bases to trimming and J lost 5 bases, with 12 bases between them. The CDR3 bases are TGTGCCATCAGTTCCGGGACCGGGAATGAAAAACTGTTTTTT. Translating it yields CAISSGTGNEKLFF.

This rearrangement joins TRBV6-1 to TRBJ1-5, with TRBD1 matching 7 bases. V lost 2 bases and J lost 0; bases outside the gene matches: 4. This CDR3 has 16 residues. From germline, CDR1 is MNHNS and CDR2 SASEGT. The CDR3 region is CASSESGGTSNQPQHF. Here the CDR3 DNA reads TGTGCCAGCAGTGAATCAGGGGGGACTAGCAATCAGCCCCAGCATTTT.

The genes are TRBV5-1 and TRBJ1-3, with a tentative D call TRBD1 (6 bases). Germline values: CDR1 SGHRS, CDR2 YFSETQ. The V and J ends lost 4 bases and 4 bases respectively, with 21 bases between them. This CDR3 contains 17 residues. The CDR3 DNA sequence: TGCGCCAGCAGCCCGAATTCGGACAGAACAACCGGAAACACCATATATTTT. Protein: CASSPNSDRTTGNTIYF.

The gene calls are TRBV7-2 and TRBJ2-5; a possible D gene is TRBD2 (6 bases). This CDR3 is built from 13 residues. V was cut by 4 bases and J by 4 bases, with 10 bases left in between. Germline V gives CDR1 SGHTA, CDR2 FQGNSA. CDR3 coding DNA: TGTGCCAGCAGCTCCGGGACTCGAGAGACCCAGTACTTC. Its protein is CASSSGTRETQYF.

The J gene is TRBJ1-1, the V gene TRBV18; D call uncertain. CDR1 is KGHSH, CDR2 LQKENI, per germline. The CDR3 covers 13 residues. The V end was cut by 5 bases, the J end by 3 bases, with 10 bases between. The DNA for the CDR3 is TGTGCCAGCTCATCTAGGAGGGACACTGAAGCTTTCTTT. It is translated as CASSSRRDTEAFF.

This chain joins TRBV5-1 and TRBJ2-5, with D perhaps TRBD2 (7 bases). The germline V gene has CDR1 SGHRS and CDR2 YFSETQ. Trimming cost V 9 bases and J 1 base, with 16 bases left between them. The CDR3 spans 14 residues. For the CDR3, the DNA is TGCGCCACCTCCTGGGGGGGCGGCCAAGAGACCCAGTACTTC. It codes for CATSWGGGQETQYF.

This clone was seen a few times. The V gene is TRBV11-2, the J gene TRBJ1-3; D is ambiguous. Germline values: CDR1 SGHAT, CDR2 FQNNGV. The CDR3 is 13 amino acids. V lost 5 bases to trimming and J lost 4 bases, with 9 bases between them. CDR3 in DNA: TGTGCCAGCAGCCCCTCGAGGGGAAACACCATATATTTT. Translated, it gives CASSPSRGNTIYF.

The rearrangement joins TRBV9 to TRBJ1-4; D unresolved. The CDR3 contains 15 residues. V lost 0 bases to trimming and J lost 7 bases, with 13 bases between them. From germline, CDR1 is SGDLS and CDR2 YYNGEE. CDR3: CASSVGSGPGEKLFF. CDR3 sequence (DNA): TGTGCCAGCAGCGTAGGCTCAGGACCTGGTGAAAAACTGTTTTTT.

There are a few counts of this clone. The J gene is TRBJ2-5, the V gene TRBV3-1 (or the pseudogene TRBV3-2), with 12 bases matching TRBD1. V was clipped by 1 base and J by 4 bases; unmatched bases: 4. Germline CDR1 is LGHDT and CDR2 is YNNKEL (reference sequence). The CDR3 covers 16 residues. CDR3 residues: CASSQAGTGGGETQYF. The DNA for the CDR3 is TGTGCCAGCAGCCAAGCCGGGACAGGGGGCGGAGAGACCCAGTACTTC.

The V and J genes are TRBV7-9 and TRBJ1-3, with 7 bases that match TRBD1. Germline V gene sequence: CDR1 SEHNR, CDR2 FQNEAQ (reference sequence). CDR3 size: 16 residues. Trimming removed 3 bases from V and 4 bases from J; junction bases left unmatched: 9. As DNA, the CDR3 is TGTGCCAGCAGCTTCGACAGGGCTCGAAGAGGAAACACCATATATTTT. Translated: CASSFDRARRGNTIYF. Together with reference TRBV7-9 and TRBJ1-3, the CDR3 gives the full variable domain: DTGVSQNPRHKITKRGQNVTFRCDPISEHNRLYWYRQTLGQGPEFLTYFQNEAQLEKSRLLSDRFSAERPKGSFSTLEIQRTEQGDSAMYLCASSFDRARRGNTIYFGEGSWLTVV.

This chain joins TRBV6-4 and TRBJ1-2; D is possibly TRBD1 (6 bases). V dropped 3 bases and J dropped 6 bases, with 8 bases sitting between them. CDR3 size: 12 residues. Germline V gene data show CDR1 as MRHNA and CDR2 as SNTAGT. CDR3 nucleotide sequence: TGTGCCAGCAGTGAAGGGACAAATGGCTACACCTTC. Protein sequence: CASSEGTNGYTF.

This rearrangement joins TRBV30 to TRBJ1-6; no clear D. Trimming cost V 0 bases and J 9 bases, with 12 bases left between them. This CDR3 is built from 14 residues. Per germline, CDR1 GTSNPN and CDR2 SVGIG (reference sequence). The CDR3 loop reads CAWSVGQPPSPLHF. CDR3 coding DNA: TGTGCCTGGAGTGTAGGGCAACCACCTTCACCCCTCCACTTT.

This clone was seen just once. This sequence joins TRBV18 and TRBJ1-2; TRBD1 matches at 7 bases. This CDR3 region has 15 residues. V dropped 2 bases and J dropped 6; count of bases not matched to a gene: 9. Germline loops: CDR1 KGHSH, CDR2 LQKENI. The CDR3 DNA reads TGTGCCAGCTCACCAATAGAAGGGGGCAAGGATGGCTACACCTTC. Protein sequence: CASSPIEGGKDGYTF. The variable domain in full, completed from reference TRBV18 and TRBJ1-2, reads NAGVMQNPRHLVRRRGQEARLRCSPMKGHSHVYWYRQLPEEGLKFMVYLQKENIIDESGMPKERFSAEFPKEGPSILRIQQVVRGDSAAYFCASSPIEGGKDGYTFGSGTRLTVV.

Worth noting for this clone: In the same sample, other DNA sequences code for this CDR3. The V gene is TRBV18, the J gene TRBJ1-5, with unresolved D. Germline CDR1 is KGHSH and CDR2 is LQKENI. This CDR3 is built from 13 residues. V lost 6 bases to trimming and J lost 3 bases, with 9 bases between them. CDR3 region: CASSPGDNQPQHF. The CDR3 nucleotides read TGTGCCAGCTCTCCCGGCGACAATCAGCCCCAGCATTTT. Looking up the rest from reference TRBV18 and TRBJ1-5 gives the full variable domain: NAGVMQNPRHLVRRRGQEARLRCSPMKGHSHVYWYRQLPEEGLKFMVYLQKENIIDESGMPKERFSAEFPKEGPSILRIQQVVRGDSAAYFCASSPGDNQPQHFGDGTRLSIL.

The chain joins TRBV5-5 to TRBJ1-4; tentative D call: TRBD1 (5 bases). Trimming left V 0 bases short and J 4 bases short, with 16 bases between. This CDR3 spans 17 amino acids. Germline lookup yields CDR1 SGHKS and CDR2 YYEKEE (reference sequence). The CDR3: CASSLGAGPRNNEKLFF. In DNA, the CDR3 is TGTGCCAGCAGCTTGGGAGCGGGGCCCCGCAATAATGAAAAACTGTTTTTT.

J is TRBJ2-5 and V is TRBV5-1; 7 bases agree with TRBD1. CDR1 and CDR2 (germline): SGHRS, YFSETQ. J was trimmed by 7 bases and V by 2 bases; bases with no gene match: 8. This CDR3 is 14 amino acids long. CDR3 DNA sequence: TGCGCCAGCAGCTTTTCCCGGGACAGCCGGACCCAGTACTTC. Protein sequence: CASSFSRDSRTQYF. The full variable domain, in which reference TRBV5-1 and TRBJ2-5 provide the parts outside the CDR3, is KAGVTQTPRYLIKTRGQQVTLSCSPISGHRSVSWYQQTPGQGLQFLFEYFSETQRNKGNFPGRFSGRQFSNSRSEMNVSTLELGDSALYLCASSFSRDSRTQYFGPGTRLLVL.

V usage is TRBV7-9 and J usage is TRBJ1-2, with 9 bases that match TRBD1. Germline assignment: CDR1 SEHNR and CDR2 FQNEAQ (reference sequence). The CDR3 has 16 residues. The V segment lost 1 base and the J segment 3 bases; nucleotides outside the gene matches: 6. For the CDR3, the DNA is TGTGCCAGCAGCTTAGGGAAGACAGGGGGATACTATGGCTACACCTTC. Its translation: CASSLGKTGGYYGYTF.

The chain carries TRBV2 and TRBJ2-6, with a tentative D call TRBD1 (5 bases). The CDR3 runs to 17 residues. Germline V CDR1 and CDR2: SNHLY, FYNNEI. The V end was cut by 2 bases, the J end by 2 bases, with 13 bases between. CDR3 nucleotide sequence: TGTGCCAGCAGTGAAAGGACACTGATCACTGGGGCCAACGTCCTGACTTTC. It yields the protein CASSERTLITGANVLTF.

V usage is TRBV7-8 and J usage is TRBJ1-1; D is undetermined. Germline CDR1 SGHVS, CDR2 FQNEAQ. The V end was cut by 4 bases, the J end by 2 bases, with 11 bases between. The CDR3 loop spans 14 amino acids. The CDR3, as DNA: TGTGCCAGCAGCTCCTTGGTTGTAAACACTGAAGCTTTCTTT. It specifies CASSSLVVNTEAFF.

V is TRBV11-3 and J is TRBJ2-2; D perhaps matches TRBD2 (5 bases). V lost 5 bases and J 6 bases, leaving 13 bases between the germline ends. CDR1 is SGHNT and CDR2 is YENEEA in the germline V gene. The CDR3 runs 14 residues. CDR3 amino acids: CASSPGPGAGELFF. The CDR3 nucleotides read TGTGCCAGCAGCCCGGGCCCCGGGGCCGGGGAGCTGTTTTTT. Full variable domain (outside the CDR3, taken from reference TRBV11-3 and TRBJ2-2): EAGVVQSPRYKIIEKKQPVAFWCNPISGHNTLYWYLQNLGQGPELLIRYENEEAVDDSQLPKDRFSAERLKGVDSTLKIQPAELGDSAVYLCASSPGPGAGELFFGEGSRLTVL.

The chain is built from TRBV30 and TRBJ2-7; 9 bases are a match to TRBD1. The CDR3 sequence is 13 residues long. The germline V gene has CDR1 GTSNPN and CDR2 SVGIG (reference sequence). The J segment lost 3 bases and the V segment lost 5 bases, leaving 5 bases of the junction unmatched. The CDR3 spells CAWGTGSVYEQYF. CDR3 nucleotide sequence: TGTGCCTGGGGGACAGGGTCGGTCTACGAGCAGTACTTC.

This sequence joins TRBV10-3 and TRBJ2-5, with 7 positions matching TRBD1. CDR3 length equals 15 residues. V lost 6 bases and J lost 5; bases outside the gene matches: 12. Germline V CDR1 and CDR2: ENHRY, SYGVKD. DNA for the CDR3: TGTGCCATCAGCTCCTCCTCGACAGGGCCGGAGACCCAGTACTTC. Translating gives CAISSSSTGPETQYF.

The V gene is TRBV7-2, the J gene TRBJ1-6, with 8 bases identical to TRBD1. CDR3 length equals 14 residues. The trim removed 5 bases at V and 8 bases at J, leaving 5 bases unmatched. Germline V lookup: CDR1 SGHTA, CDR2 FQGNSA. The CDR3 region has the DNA TGTGCCAGCAGCCTCGGACAGGGTTATTCACCCCTCCACTTT. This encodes CASSLGQGYSPLHF.

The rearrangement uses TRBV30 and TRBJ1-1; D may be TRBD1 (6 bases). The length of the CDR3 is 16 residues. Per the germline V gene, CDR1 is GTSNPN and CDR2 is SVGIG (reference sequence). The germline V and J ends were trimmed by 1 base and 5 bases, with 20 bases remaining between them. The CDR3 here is CAWSAAGDILWTEAFF. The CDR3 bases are TGTGCCTGGAGTGCCGCTGGGGACATCCTTTGGACTGAAGCTTTCTTT.

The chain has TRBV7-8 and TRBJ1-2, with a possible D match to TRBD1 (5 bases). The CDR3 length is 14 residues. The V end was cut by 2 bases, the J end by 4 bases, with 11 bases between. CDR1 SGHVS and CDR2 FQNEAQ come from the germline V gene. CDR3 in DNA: TGTGCCAGCAGCTTAATGAGGGGCGCCTATGGCTACACCTTC. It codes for CASSLMRGAYGYTF. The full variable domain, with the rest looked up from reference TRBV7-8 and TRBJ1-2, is GAGVSQSPRYKVAKRGQDVALRCDPISGHVSLFWYQQALGQGPEFLTYFQNEAQLDKSGLPSDRFFAERPEGSVSTLKIQRTQQEDSAVYLCASSLMRGAYGYTFGSGTRLTVV.

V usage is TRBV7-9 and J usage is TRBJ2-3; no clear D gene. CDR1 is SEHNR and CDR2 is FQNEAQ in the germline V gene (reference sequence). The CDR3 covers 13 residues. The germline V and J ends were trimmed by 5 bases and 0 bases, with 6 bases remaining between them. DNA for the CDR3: TGTGCCAGCAGCCACTCTAGCACAGATACGCAGTATTTT. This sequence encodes CASSHSSTDTQYF.